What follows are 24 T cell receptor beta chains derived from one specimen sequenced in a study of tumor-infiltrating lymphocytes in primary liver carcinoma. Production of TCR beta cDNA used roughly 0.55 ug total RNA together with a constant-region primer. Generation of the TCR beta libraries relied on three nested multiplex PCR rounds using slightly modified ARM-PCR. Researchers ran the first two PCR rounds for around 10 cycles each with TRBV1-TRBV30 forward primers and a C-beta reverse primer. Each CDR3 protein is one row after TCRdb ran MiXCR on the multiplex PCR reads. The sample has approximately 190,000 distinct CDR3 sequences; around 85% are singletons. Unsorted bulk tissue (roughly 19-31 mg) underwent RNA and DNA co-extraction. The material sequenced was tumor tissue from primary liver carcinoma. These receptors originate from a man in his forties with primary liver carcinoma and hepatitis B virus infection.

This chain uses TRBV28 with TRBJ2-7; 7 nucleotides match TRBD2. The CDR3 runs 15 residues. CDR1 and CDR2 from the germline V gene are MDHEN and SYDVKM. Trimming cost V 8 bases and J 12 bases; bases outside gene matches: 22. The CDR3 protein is CASGLPPAGEWEPYF. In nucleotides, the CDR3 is TGTGCCAGCGGACTCCCTCCGGCGGGAGAATGGGAACCGTACTTC.

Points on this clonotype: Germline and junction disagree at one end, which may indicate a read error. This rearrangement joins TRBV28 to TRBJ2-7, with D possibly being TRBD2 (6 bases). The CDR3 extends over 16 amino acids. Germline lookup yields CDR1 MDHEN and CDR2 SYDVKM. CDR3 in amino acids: CASSPPPGLILYEHYF. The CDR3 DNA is TGTGCCAGCAGTCCCCCGCCGGGACTGATTCTTTACGAGCACTACTTC.

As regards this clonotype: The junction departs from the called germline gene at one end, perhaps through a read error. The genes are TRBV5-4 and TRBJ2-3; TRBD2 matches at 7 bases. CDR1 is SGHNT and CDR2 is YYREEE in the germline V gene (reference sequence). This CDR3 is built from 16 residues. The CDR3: CASSFTAGRRGDTQYF. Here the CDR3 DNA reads TGTGCCAGCAGCTTTACAGCGGGACGGCGGGGAGATACGCAGTATTTC.

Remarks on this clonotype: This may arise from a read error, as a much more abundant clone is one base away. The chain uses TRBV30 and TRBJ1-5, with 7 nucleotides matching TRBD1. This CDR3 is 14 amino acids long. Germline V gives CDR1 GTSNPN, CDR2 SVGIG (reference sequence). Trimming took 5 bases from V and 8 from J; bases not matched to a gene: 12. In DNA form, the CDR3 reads TGTGCCTGGCGCTCAGGGGGTCTGGATAAGCCCCAGCATTTT. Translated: CAWRSGGLDKPQHF.

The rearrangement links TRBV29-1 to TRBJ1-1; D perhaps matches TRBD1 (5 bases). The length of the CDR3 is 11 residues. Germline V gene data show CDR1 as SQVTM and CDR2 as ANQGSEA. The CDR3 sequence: CRVSRRGRAFF. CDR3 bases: TGCAGGGTTTCGCGCCGGGGCCGGGCTTTCTTT. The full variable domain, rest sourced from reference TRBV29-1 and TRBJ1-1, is SAVISQKPSRDICQRGTSLTIQCQVDSQVTMMFWYRQQPGQSLTLIATANQGSEATYESGFVIDKFPISRPNLTFSTLTVSNMSPEDSSIYLCRVSRRGRAFFGQGTRLTVV.

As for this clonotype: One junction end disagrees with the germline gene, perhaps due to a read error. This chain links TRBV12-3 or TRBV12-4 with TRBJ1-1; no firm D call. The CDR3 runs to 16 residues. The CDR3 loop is CASSWMVPSMNTEVFF. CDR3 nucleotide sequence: TGTGCCAGCAGCTGGATGGTACCTTCGATGAACACTGAAGTTTTCTTT.

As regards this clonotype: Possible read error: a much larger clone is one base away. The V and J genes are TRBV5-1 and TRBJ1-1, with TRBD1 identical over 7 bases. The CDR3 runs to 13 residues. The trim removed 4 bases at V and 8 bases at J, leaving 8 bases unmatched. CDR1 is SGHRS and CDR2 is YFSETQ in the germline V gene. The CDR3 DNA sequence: TGCGCCAGCAGCATCGCACAGGACAGGGAAGCTTTCTTT. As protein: CASSIAQDREAFF. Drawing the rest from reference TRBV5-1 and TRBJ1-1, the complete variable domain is KAGVTQTPRYLIKTRGQQVTLSCSPISGHRSVSWYQQTPGQGLQFLFEYFSETQRNKGNFPGRFSGRQFSNSRSEMNVSTLELGDSALYLCASSIAQDREAFFGQGTRLTVV.

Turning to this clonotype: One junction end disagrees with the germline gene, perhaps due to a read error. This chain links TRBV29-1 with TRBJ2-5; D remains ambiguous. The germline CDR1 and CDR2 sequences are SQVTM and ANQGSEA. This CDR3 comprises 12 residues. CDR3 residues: CSVVVRSETQHF. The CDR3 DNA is TGCAGCGTTGTGGTGCGCTCAGAGACCCAGCACTTC. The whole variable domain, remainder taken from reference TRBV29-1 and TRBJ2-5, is SAVISQKPSRDICQRGTSLTIQCQVDSQVTMMFWYRQQPGQSLTLIATANQGSEATYESGFVIDKFPISRPNLTFSTLTVSNMSPEDSSIYLCSVVVRSETQHFGPGTRLLVL.

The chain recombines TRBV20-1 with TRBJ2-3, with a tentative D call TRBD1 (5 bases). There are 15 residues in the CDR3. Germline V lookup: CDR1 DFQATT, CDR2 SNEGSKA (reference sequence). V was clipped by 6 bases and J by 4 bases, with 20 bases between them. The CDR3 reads CSAGALESRPDTQYF. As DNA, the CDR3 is TGCAGTGCAGGGGCGCTCGAGTCCCGGCCAGATACGCAGTATTTT.

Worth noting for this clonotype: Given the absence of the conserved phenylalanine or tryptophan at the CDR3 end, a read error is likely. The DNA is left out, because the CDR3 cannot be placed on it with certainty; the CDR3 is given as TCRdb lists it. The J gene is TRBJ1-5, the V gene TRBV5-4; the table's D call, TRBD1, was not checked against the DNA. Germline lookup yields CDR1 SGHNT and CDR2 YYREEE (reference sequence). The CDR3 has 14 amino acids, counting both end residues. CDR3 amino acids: CASSLSGANQPLHL.

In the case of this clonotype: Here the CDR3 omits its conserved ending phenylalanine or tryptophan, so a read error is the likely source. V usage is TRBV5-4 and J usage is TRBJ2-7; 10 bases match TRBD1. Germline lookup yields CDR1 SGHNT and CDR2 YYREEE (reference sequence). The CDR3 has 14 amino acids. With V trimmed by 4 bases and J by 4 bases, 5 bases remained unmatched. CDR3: CASSKDRGPYEQYL. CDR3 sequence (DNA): TGTGCCAGCAGCAAAGACAGGGGGCCATACGAGCAGTACTTG.

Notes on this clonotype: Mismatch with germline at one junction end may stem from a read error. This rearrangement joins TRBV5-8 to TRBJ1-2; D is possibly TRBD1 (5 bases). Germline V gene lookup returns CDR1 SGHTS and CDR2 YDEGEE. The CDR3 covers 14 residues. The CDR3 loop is CACSMHGANYGFTF. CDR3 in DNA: TGTGCCTGCAGCATGCACGGGGCGAACTATGGCTTCACCTTC.

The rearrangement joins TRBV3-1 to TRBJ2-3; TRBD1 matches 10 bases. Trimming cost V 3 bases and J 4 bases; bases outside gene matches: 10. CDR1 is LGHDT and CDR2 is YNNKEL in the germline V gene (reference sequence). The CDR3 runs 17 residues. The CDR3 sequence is CASSHGGDRGLADTQYF. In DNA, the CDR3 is TGTGCCAGCAGCCACGGGGGCGACAGGGGGCTCGCAGATACGCAGTATTTT.

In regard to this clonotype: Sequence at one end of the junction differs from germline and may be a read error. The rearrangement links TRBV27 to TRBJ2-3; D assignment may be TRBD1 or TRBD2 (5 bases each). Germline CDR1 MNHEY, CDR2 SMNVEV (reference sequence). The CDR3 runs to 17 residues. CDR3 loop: CDSSLNIPPGTTDTQYF. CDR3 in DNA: TGTGACAGCAGTTTAAATATCCCCCCAGGGACCACAGATACGCAATATTTT.

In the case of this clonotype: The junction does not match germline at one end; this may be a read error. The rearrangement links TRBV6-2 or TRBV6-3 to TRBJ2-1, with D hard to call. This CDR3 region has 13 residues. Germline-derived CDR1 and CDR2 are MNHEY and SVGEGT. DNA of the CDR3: TGTGTCAGCAGTTACCGGTTGGGCAATGAGCAATTCTTC. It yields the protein CVSSYRLGNEQFF.

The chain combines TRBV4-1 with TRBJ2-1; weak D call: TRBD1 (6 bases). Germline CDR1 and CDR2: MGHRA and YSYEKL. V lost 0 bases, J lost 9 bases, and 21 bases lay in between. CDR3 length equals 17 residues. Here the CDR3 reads CASSQDIRDSRGGEQFF. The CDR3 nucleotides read TGCGCCAGCAGCCAAGATATAAGGGATAGCAGGGGCGGTGAGCAGTTCTTC.

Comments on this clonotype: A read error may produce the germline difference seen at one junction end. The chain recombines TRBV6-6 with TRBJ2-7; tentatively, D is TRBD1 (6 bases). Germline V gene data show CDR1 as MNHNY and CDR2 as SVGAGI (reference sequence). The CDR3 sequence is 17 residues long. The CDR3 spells CASSYSSNQGPRDDQYF. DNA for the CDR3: TGTGCCAGCAGTTACTCGTCGAACCAGGGGCCTAGGGACGACCAGTACTTC.

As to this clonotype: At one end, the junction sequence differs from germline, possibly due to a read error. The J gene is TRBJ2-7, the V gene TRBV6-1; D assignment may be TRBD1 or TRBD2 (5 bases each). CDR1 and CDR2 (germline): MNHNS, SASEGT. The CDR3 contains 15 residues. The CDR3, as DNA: TGTGGCAGCAGGGACCTTAGCTGGACCTCCTACGAGCAGTACTTC. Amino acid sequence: CGSRDLSWTSYEQYF.

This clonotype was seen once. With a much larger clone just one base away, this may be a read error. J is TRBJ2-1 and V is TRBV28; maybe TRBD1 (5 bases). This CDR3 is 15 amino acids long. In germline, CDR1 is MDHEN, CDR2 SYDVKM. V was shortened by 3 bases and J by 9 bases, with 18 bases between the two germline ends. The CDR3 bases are TGTGCCAGCAGTTTCAGGGTCAATGCAATAATTGAGCAGTTCTTC. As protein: CASSFRVNAIIEQFF.

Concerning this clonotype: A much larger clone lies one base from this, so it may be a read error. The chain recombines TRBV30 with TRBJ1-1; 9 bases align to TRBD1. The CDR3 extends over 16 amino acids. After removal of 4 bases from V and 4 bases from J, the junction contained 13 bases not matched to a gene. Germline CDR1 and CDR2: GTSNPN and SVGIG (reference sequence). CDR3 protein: CAWNSAGQGRATEAFF. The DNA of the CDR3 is TGTGCCTGGAACTCTGCGGGACAGGGAAGGGCCACTGAAGCTTTCTTT.

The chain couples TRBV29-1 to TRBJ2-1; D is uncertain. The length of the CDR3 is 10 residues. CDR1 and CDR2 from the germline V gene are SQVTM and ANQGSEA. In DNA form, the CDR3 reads TGCAACATTTGGGACAATGAGCAGTTCTTC. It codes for CNIWDNEQFF.

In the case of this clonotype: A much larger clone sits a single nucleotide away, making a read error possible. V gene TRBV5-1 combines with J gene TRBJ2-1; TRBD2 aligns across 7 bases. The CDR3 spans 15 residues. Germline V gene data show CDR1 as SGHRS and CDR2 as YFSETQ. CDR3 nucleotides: TGCGCCAGCAGCAAAACCGGGACTACCTACAATGGGCAGTTCTTC. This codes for CASSKTGTTYNGQFF.

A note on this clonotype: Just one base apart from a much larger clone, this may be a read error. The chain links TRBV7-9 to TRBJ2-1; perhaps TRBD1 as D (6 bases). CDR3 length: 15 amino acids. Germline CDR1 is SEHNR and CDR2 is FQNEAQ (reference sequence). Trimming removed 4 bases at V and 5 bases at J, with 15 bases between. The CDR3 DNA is TGTGCCAGCAGCTCGACCCAGGGGATGAACAATGAGCAGTTCTTC. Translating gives CASSSTQGMNNEQFF.

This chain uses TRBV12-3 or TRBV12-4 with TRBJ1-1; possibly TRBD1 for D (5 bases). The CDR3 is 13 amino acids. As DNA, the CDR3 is TGTGTCAACAGGATTCGAATTAACACTGAAGCTTTCTTT. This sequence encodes CVNRIRINTEAFF.